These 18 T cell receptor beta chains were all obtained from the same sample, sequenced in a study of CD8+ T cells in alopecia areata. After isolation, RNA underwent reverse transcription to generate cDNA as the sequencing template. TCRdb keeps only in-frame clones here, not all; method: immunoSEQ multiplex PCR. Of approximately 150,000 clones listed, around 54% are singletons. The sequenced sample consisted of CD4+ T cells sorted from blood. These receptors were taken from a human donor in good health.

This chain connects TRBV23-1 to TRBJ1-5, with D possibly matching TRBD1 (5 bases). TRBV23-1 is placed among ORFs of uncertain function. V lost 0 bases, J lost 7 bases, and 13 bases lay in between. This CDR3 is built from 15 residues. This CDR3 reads CASSQSQGKGQPQHF. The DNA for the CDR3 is TGCGCCAGCAGTCAATCGCAGGGCAAGGGGCAGCCCCAGCATTTT.

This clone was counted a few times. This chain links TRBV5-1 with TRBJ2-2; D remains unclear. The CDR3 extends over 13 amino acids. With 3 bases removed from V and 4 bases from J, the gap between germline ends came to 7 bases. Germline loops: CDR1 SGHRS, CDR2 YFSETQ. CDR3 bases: TGCGCCAGCAGCTCGGACCCCACCGGGGAGCTGTTTTTT. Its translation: CASSSDPTGELFF.

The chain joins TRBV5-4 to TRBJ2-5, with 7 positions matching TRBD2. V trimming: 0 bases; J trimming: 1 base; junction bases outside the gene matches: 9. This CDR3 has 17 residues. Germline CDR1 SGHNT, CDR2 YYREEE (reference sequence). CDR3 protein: CASSLGALARIQETQYF. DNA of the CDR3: TGTGCCAGCAGCTTGGGGGCACTAGCGAGAATCCAAGAGACCCAGTACTTC.

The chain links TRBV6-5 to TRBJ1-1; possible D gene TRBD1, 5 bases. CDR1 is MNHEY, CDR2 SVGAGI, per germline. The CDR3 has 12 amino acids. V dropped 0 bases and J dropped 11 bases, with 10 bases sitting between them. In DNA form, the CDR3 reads TGTGCCAGCAGTTACTCGGGGGGGAGCGCTTTCTTT. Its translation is CASSYSGGSAFF.

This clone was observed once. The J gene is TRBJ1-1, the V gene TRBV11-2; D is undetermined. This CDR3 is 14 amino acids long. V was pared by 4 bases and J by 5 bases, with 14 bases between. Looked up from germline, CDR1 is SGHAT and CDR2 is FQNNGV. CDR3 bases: TGTGCCAGCAGCTCTAACCGGCCGGGGACTGAAGCTTTCTTT. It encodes CASSSNRPGTEAFF.

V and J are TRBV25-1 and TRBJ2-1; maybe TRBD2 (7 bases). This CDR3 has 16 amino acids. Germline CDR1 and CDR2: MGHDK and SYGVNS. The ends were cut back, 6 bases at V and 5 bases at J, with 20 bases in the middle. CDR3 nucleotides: TGTGCCAGCAGCGAGATAGGGAGGGGGGCCCACAATGAGCAGTTCTTC. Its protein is CASSEIGRGAHNEQFF.

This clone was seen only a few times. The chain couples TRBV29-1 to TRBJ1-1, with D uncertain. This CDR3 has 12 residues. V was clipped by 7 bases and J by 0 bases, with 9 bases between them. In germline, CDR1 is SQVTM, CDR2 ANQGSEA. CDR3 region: CSGADMNTEAFF. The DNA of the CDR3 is TGCAGCGGGGCAGACATGAACACTGAAGCTTTCTTT.

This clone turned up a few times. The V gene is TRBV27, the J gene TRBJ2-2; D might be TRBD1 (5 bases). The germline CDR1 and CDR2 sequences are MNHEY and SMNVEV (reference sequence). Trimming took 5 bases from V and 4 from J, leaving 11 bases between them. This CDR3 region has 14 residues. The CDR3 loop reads CASSKGDGTGELFF. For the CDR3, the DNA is TGTGCCAGCAGTAAAGGGGATGGCACCGGGGAGCTGTTTTTT.

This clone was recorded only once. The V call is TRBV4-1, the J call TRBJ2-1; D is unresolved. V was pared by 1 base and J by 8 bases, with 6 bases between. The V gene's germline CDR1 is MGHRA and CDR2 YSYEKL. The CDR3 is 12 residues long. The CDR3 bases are TGCGCCAGCAGCCAAGTATGGGATGAGCAGTTCTTC. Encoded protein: CASSQVWDEQFF.

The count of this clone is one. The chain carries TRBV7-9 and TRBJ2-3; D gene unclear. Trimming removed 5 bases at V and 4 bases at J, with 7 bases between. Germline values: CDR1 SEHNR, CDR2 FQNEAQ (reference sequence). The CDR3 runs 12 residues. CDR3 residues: CASSPSADTQYF. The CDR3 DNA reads TGTGCCAGCAGCCCCTCCGCAGATACGCAGTATTTT.

The CDR3 bases are TGCAGCGCAGGGACAGGAAGAACAGATACGCAGTATTTT. Translating gives CSAGTGRTDTQYF. The chain combines TRBV29-1 with TRBJ2-3; 8 bases match TRBD1. Germline V gene lookup returns CDR1 SQVTM and CDR2 ANQGSEA. The ends lost 7 bases at V and 3 bases at J; junction bases unmatched: 6. This CDR3 has 13 amino acids.

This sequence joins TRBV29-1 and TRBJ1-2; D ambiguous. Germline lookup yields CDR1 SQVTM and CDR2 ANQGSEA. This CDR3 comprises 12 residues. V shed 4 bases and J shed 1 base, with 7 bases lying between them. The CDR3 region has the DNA TGCAGCGTTGGGGAGATTAACTATGGCTACACCTTC. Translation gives CSVGEINYGYTF.

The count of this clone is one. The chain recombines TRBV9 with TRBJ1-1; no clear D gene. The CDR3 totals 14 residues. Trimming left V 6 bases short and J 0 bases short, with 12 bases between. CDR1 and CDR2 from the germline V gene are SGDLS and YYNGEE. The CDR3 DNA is TGTGCCAGCACCTACGGGGTCATGAACACTGAAGCTTTCTTT. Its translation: CASTYGVMNTEAFF.

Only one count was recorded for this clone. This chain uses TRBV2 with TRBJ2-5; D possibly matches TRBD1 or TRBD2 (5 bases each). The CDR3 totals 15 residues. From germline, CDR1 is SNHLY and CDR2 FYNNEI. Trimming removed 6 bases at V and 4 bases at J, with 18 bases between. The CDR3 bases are TGTGCCAGCAGAGCGGACACTCAATCAAGAGAGACCCAGTACTTC. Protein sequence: CASRADTQSRETQYF.

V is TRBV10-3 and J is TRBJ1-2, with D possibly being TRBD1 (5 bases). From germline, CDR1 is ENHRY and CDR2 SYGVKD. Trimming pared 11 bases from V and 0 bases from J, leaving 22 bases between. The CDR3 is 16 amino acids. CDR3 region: CASTGTLLQSNYGYTF. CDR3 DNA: TGTGCCTCCACCGGGACTCTCTTACAGTCTAACTATGGCTACACCTTC.

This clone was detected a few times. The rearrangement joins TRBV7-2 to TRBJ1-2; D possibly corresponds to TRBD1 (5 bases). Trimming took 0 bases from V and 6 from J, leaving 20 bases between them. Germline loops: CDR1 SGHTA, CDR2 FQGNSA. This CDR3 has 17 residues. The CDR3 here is CASSLASRARGKDGYTF. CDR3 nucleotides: TGTGCCAGCAGCTTAGCCTCCAGGGCAAGGGGAAAAGATGGCTACACCTTC.

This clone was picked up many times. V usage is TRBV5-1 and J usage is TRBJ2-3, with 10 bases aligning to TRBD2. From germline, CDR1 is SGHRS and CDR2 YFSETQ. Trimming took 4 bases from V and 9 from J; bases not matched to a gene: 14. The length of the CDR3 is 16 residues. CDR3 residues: CASSPKASGGPGTQYF. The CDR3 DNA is TGCGCCAGCAGCCCGAAGGCTAGCGGGGGTCCAGGGACGCAGTATTTT. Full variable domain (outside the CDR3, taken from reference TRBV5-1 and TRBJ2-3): KAGVTQTPRYLIKTRGQQVTLSCSPISGHRSVSWYQQTPGQGLQFLFEYFSETQRNKGNFPGRFSGRQFSNSRSEMNVSTLELGDSALYLCASSPKASGGPGTQYFGPGTRLTVL.

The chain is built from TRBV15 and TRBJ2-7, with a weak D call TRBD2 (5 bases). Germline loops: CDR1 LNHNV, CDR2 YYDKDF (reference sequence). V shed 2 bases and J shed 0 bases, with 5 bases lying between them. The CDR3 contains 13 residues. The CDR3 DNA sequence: TGTGCCACCAGCAGACGGGACTCCTACGAGCAGTACTTC. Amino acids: CATSRRDSYEQYF.